This TCR beta chain was found in a study of quantifying T cell responses using KT2 cells. Study summary: RNA was reverse transcribed with TCR alpha and beta constant-region primers. Estimated efficiency of the T4 ligation step was above 8.5% under optimum conditions.

A single-stranded UMI oligo with SP2 sequence was ligated to cDNA 3' ends. An equimolar mix of RC1.1 and RC1.2 primed the beta chain across TRBC1 and TRBC2. TCRdb processed the UMI-ligation and nested PCR reads anew with MiXCR; each CDR3 protein has one entry. This sample has around 56,000 distinct CDR3 sequences, with 10% to 15% found just once. The sequence came from a human donor. Sequencing input: PBMCs spiked with cells of the T cell clone KT2.

This CDR3 is CASSLEGRGQPQHF. CDR3 nucleotide sequence: TGTGCCAGCAGTTTAGAGGGACGGGGTCAGCCCCAGCATTTT. The chain joins TRBV27 to TRBJ1-5, with D possibly being TRBD1 (5 bases). CDR3 size: 14 residues. V gave up 2 bases and J gave up 6 bases, with 11 bases separating them. CDR1 is MNHEY, CDR2 SMNVEV, per germline (reference sequence).